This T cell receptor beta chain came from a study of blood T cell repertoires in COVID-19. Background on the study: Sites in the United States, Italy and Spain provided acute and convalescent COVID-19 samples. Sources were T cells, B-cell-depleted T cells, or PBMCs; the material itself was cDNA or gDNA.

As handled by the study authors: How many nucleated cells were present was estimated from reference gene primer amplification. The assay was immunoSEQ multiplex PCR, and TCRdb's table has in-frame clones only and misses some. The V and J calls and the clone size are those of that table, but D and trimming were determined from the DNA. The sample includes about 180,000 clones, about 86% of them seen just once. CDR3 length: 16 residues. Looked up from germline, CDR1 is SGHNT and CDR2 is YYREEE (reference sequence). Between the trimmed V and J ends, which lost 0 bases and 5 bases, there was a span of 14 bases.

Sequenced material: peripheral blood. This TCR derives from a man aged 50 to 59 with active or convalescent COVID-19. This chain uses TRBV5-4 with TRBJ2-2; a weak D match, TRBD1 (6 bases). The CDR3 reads CASSLGANGQTGELFF. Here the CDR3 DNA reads TGTGCCAGCAGCTTGGGCGCCAACGGACAGACCGGGGAGCTGTTTTTT.